This entry lists 18 T cell receptor beta chains sequenced from one sample in a study of blood T cell repertoires in COVID-19 (TCRdb year 2020). The receptor library was made with the immunoSEQ multiplex PCR assay. Imported from immuneACCESS, the table was reduced by TCRdb to in-frame sequences with V and J called. These copies leave out some clones; in studies compared against another copy, an unresolved V gene accounts for under half, and the cause of the remainder is not known. Here the sample has roughly 100,000 clones; over 70% occur a single time. Around 10% of the sample belongs to the ten largest clones. Sequenced material: peripheral blood. Receptors were obtained from a woman aged 80 or over with acute or convalescent COVID-19.

This chain connects TRBV6-5 to TRBJ1-1, with D possibly TRBD1 on 6 matching bases. V lost 4 bases, J lost 1 base, and 13 bases lay in between. The germline CDR1 and CDR2 sequences are MNHEY and SVGAGI. This CDR3 region has 15 residues. The CDR3 loop is CASSFSGHSNTEAFF. Written as DNA, the CDR3 is TGTGCCAGCAGTTTCTCGGGACACTCGAACACTGAAGCTTTCTTT.

This clone is judged medium-sized. The chain links TRBV7-8 to TRBJ1-2; 7 bases agree with TRBD1. There are 16 residues in the CDR3. Germline assignment: CDR1 SGHVS and CDR2 FQNEAQ. V dropped 2 bases and J dropped 4; count of bases not matched to a gene: 10. CDR3 DNA sequence: TGTGCCAGCAGCTTATCCCATAACAGGGGTGGCTATGGCTACACCTTC. This codes for CASSLSHNRGGYGYTF.

The chain links TRBV6-5 to TRBJ1-1, with D hard to call. Trimming cost V 7 bases and J 1 base, with 4 bases left between them. Germline V gene sequence: CDR1 MNHEY, CDR2 SVGAGI. CDR3 length: 11 residues. The CDR3, as DNA: TGTGCCAGCAACGGGAACACTGAAGCTTTCTTT. Its protein product is CASNGNTEAFF.

This chain joins TRBV15 and TRBJ2-7; 9 bases agree with TRBD2. The CDR3 covers 16 residues. Germline V gene sequence: CDR1 LNHNV, CDR2 YYDKDF (reference sequence). The J segment lost 9 bases and the V segment lost 0 bases, leaving 12 bases of the junction unmatched. This chain's CDR3 is CATSRDRLAEGRGQYF. The CDR3 DNA follows: TGTGCCACCAGCAGAGATCGACTAGCGGAGGGAAGAGGGCAGTACTTC.

This chain connects TRBV3-1 (or the pseudogene TRBV3-2) to TRBJ1-4, with a possible D match to TRBD1 (6 bases). This CDR3 is 14 amino acids long. V was pared by 7 bases and J by 8 bases, with 17 bases between. Germline V gene lookup returns CDR1 LGHDT and CDR2 YNNKEL (reference sequence). The DNA for the CDR3 is TGTGCCAGCACCACCTCGGGAGGGGGAGAAAAACTGTTTTTT. Protein sequence: CASTTSGGGEKLFF.

The rearrangement uses TRBV7-3 and TRBJ2-6, with 10 bases lining up with TRBD1. CDR3 length equals 24 residues. The V gene's germline CDR1 is SGHTA and CDR2 FQGTGA. V was clipped by 0 bases and J by 0 bases; unmatched bases: 20. CDR3 coding DNA: TGTGCCAGCAGCTTAACCGGGACAGGGGTTAAGTGGGGGGCGCCCGACTCTGGGGCCAACGTCCTGACTTTC. It is translated as CASSLTGTGVKWGAPDSGANVLTF.

The V and J genes are TRBV4-2 and TRBJ2-2, with no clear D. The CDR3 is made up of 17 amino acids. Per the germline V gene, CDR1 is LGHNA and CDR2 is YNFKEQ. Deletions cut 0 bases from V and 4 bases from J, with 15 bases between. CDR3 DNA: TGTGCCAGCAGCCAAGATCATGGCGGTAGTGGCACCGGGGAGCTGTTTTTT. This codes for CASSQDHGGSGTGELFF.

The chain is built from TRBV9 and TRBJ1-4; D gene unclear. Per the germline V gene, CDR1 is SGDLS and CDR2 is YYNGEE. Trimming took off 3 bases at V and 5 bases at J, with 8 bases between the two ends. The CDR3 has 13 residues. CDR3 sequence (DNA): TGTGCCAGCAGCGGCGCGCCCAATGAAAAACTGTTTTTT. Translating it yields CASSGAPNEKLFF.

The chain combines TRBV13 with TRBJ1-6; 7 nucleotides agree with TRBD1. Germline V gene lookup returns CDR1 PRHDT and CDR2 FYEKMQ (reference sequence). The CDR3 loop spans 17 amino acids. V lost 4 bases, J lost 7 bases, and 13 bases stayed unmatched. CDR3 sequence reads: CASSSKHLTGKNSPLHF. The CDR3, as DNA: TGTGCCAGCAGCTCCAAGCACTTGACAGGGAAGAATTCACCCCTCCACTTT.

This chain connects TRBV2 to TRBJ2-6; no firm D call. The CDR3 has 13 amino acids. Germline CDR1 SNHLY, CDR2 FYNNEI. This chain's CDR3 is CAQARSGANVLTF. CDR3 nucleotide sequence: TGTGCTCAAGCCCGCTCTGGGGCCAACGTCCTGACTTTC.

The chain couples TRBV10-1 to TRBJ2-6, with TRBD1 identical over 8 bases. From germline, CDR1 is WNHNN and CDR2 SYGVQD (reference sequence). CDR3 length equals 17 residues. Trimming cost V 11 bases and J 0 bases; bases outside gene matches: 12. CDR3 in DNA: TGCGCCCGATTTACAGGGGGTAAAGACTCTGGGGCCAACGTCCTGACTTTC. Translation: CARFTGGKDSGANVLTF.

The rearrangement joins TRBV19 to TRBJ1-2; TRBD1 matches at 8 bases. Unmatched junction bases numbered 10, after V lost 6 bases and J lost 4 bases. Germline CDR1 LNHDA, CDR2 SQIVND (reference sequence). The length of the CDR3 is 15 residues. CDR3 nucleotides: TGTGCCAGTAGCCAATTACAGGGGGACCTCTATGGCTACACCTTC. This gives the protein CASSQLQGDLYGYTF.

This clone was seen ten or more times. This chain uses TRBV5-4 with TRBJ2-7, with 12 positions matching TRBD2. CDR3 length: 15 residues. Germline V gene lookup returns CDR1 SGHNT and CDR2 YYREEE (reference sequence). The ends lost 3 bases at V and 5 bases at J; junction bases unmatched: 6. The CDR3 bases are TGTGCCAGCAGCTCACCTAGCGGGAGGGCCAACGAGCAGTACTTC. Amino acids: CASSSPSGRANEQYF.

The chain has TRBV30 and TRBJ2-5; D not resolved. The CDR3 loop spans 11 amino acids. CDR1 GTSNPN and CDR2 SVGIG come from the germline V gene (reference sequence). The V and J ends lost 2 bases and 5 bases respectively, with 6 bases between them. The CDR3 spells CAWSYRETQYF. In nucleotides, the CDR3 is TGTGCCTGGAGTTATCGGGAGACCCAGTACTTC.

This clone was detected many times. This rearrangement joins TRBV27 to TRBJ2-7; 9 nucleotides agree with TRBD2. The V segment lost 1 base and the J segment 3 bases; nucleotides outside the gene matches: 7. The CDR3 spans 16 residues. Looked up from germline, CDR1 is MNHEY and CDR2 is SMNVEV (reference sequence). This CDR3 reads CASSLFASGNLYEQYF. The CDR3 coding sequence is TGTGCCAGCAGTTTATTTGCTAGCGGGAACCTCTACGAGCAGTACTTC.

The chain combines TRBV10-3 with TRBJ1-2; D gene ambiguous. This CDR3 is 17 amino acids long. V lost 3 bases and J 0 bases, leaving 17 bases between the germline ends. Germline CDR1 is ENHRY and CDR2 is SYGVKD. The CDR3 loop reads CAISETPSRPSNYGYTF. CDR3 DNA sequence: TGTGCCATCAGTGAAACTCCCAGCAGGCCTTCTAACTATGGCTACACCTTC.

About this clone: The junction does not match germline at one end; this may be a read error. The chain has TRBV7-7 and TRBJ2-1; 9 bases match TRBD2. CDR1 and CDR2 from the germline V gene are SSHAT and FNYEAQ (reference sequence). This CDR3 contains 14 residues. The CDR3 is CASSPSGRFDEQFF. The CDR3 region has the DNA TGTGCTAGCAGCCCCAGCGGGAGGTTCGATGAGCAGTTCTTC.

The chain couples TRBV18 to TRBJ2-7; possibly TRBD1 for D (6 bases). Germline assignment: CDR1 KGHSH and CDR2 LQKENI. This CDR3 has 15 residues. Trimming removed 5 bases at V and 0 bases at J, with 14 bases between. The CDR3 nucleotides are TGTGCCAGCTCAGAGGGACAAGCCCCCTCCTACGAGCAGTACTTC. As protein: CASSEGQAPSYEQYF.